The rows below give T cell receptor beta chains drawn from one sample of a study of PD-L1 blockade in urothelial cancer. Generated by immunoSEQ multiplex PCR, the TCRdb table keeps only in-frame clones and is missing some. The sample holds approximately 58,000 clones, over 75% seen once. The source material was PBMCs, sampled around atezolizumab (anti-PD-L1) treatment. The receptors here all came from a man aged 65 to 79 with urothelial cancer. Each CDR3 is given with its conserved first and last residue. D genes are given only for firm matches. Clone size is given for some rows only: seen once, a few or many times, or a class if the clone is expanded.

TRBD1 | TRBJ1-5 | - | TRBV27 | CASSLSFGTGFERNQPQHF | TGTGCCAGCAGTTTATCGTTCGGGACAGGGTTTGAGCGCAATCAGCCCCAGCATTTT
TRBD2 | TRBJ2-7 | once | TRBV18 | CASSPRGGHAYEQYF | TGTGCCAGCTCACCTAGGGGAGGGCATGCATACGAGCAGTACTTC
TRBD1 | TRBJ2-5 | - | TRBV28 | CASSLRVGRQGAGETQYF | TGTGCCAGCAGTTTAAGGGTTGGTCGACAGGGGGCGGGAGAGACCCAGTACTTC
TRBD1 | TRBJ2-5 | - | TRBV6-1 | CASRNPGQGMETQYF | TGTGCCAGCAGAAATCCGGGACAGGGGATGGAGACCCAGTACTTC
TRBD1 | TRBJ2-7 | - | TRBV5-4 | CASSVPGTGDYEQYF | TGTGCCAGCAGCGTCCCCGGGACAGGGGACTACGAGCAGTACTTC
TRBD2 | TRBJ2-1 | - | TRBV7-3 | CASSSTLAGAFNEQFF | TGTGCCAGCAGCTCGACCCTAGCGGGAGCATTTAATGAGCAGTTCTTC
TRBD2 | TRBJ2-7 | - | TRBV2 | CASSDPGLDSYEQYF | TGTGCCAGCAGTGACCCCGGACTAGATTCCTACGAGCAGTACTTC
- | TRBJ2-5 | - | TRBV18 | CASSPGRQGPQYF | TGTGCCAGCTCACCCGGGAGGCAGGGGCCCCAGTACTTC
TRBD2 | TRBJ2-5 | - | TRBV19 | CASSTGTSGSSGETQYF | TGTGCCAGTAGTACAGGGACTAGCGGGAGCTCGGGAGAGACCCAGTACTTC
TRBD1 | TRBJ1-1 | - | TRBV18 | CASSPGRGSGNTEAFF | TGTGCCAGCTCACCGGGCAGGGGGTCAGGGAACACTGAAGCTTTCTTT
- | TRBJ2-5 | - | TRBV7-9 | CASSPKVRVGETQYF | TGTGCCAGCAGCCCCAAGGTCAGGGTCGGAGAGACCCAGTACTTC
- | TRBJ2-3 | few | TRBV21-1 | CASSKEVFDRGMADTQYF | TGTGCCAGCAGCAAAGAAGTATTTGACAGGGGAATGGCAGATACGCAGTATTTT
- | TRBJ2-6 | - | TRBV27 | CASSPPPGQRSSGANVLTF | TGTGCCAGCAGTCCCCCTCCCGGACAGCGAAGCTCTGGGGCCAACGTCCTGACTTTC
- | TRBJ2-2 | once | TRBV6-5 | CASRTNQLGTGELFF | TGTGCCAGCCGTACTAATCAGCTGGGCACCGGGGAGCTGTTTTTT
TRBD2 | TRBJ2-7 | - | TRBV6-6 | CASRRREGDYEQYF | TGTGCCAGCAGGCGTCGGGAGGGGGACTACGAGCAGTACTTC
TRBD2 | TRBJ2-2 | few | TRBV10-3 | CAISEGTSGTGELFF | TGTGCCATCAGTGAGGGGACTAGCGGCACCGGGGAGCTGTTTTTT
- | TRBJ1-2 | - | TRBV2 | CASSEARYGYTF | TGTGCCAGCAGTGAGGCCAGATATGGCTACACCTTC
- | TRBJ1-3 | - | TRBV5-1 | CASSLGVSGNTIYF | TGCGCCAGCAGCCTAGGGGTTTCTGGAAACACCATATATTTT
TRBD1 | TRBJ2-5 | - | TRBV9 | CASSPTGGETQYF | TGTGCCAGCAGCCCGACAGGGGGGGAGACCCAGTACTTC
- | TRBJ2-2 | - | TRBV5-1 | CASSRTENTGELFF | TGCGCCAGCAGCAGGACAGAGAACACCGGGGAGCTGTTTTTT
TRBD1 | TRBJ1-1 | - | TRBV5-1 | CASSPSGGTVNTEAFF | TGCGCCAGCAGCCCATCAGGCGGGACAGTGAACACTGAAGCTTTCTTT
- | TRBJ2-7 | - | TRBV6-6 | CASRRGQYEQYF | TGTGCCAGCAGACGAGGACAGTACGAGCAGTACTTC
TRBD1 | TRBJ2-7 | - | TRBV29-1 | CSVWDSAVEQYF | TGCAGCGTCTGGGACAGCGCGGTGGAGCAGTACTTC
- | TRBJ2-3 | - | TRBV11-2 | CASSFVLGGTDTQYF | TGTGCCAGCAGCTTCGTCCTAGGAGGGACAGATACGCAGTATTTT
TRBD1 | TRBJ1-1 | few | TRBV6-5 | CASRPGGFAEAFF | TGTGCCAGCAGGCCAGGGGGCTTCGCTGAAGCTTTCTTT
TRBD1 | TRBJ2-2 | - | TRBV27 | CASSFLGQGKSTGELFF | TGTGCCAGCAGTTTCCTCGGACAGGGAAAATCCACCGGGGAGCTGTTTTTT
- | TRBJ2-5 | few | TRBV4-1 | CASSQVNSAGLETQYF | TGCGCCAGCAGCCAAGTGAACAGTGCAGGTCTAGAGACCCAGTACTTC
- | TRBJ2-1 | - | TRBV5-5 | CASSYTGTSYNEQFF | TGTGCCAGCAGCTACACAGGGACCTCCTACAATGAGCAGTTCTTC
- | TRBJ1-1 | - | TRBV5-1 | CASSRTPLGNTEAFF | TGCGCCAGCAGCCGAACCCCGCTAGGGAACACTGAAGCTTTCTTT
- | TRBJ2-1 | - | TRBV4-1 | CASSQDWGDNEQFF | TGCGCCAGCAGCCAAGATTGGGGGGACAATGAGCAGTTCTTC
- | TRBJ2-7 | - | TRBV6-1 | CASTPDLREQYF | TGTGCCAGCACCCCCGACTTGCGCGAGCAGTACTTC
- | TRBJ2-2 | many | TRBV7-3 | CASSLNRGGELFF | TGTGCCAGCAGCTTAAACCGGGGCGGGGAGCTGTTTTTT
- | TRBJ2-3 | few | TRBV19 | CASSLSVDTQYF | TGTGCCAGTAGTCTATCCGTGGATACGCAGTATTTT
TRBD1 | TRBJ2-6 | - | TRBV11-3 | CASSSPPGQGSPGANVLTF | TGTGCCAGCAGCTCACCACCGGGACAGGGATCCCCTGGGGCCAACGTCCTGACTTTC
TRBD1 | TRBJ1-3 | - | TRBV4-1 | CASSVRDRGNTIYF | TGCGCCAGCAGCGTCCGGGACAGGGGAAACACCATATATTTT
- | TRBJ2-7 | - | TRBV5-1 | CASSLDANTYEQYF | TGCGCCAGCAGCTTGGATGCAAATACCTACGAGCAGTACTTC
- | TRBJ1-5 | - | TRBV5-6 | CASSLGARGQPQHF | TGTGCCAGCAGCTTGGGGGCCCGAGGGCAGCCCCAGCATTTT